One and the same sample provided the 24 T cell receptor beta chains below, sequenced in a study of response to subunit inactivated influenza vaccine. TCRdb analysed the RT-PCR reads with MiXCR anew, one entry per CDR3 protein. The profile shows about 830,000 distinct CDR3 sequences, under 20% of them singletons. The material sequenced was PBMCs from blood, taken roughly 5 days after vaccination. All receptors come from a man in his fifties or sixties who received an inactivated influenza vaccine.

This clonotype was seen many times. The chain employs TRBV7-9 and TRBJ2-2, with 7 bases fitting TRBD1. V trimming: 11 bases; J trimming: 4 bases; junction bases outside the gene matches: 25. The germline CDR1 and CDR2 sequences are SEHNR and FQNEAQ (reference sequence). The CDR3 is made up of 19 amino acids. The CDR3 DNA follows: TGTGCCGTTGAAAGGTTCGACAGGGCCGATGATTGGGCCACCGGGGAGCTGTTTTTT. It codes for CAVERFDRADDWATGELFF.

This clonotype was observed a few times. The CDR3 DNA reads as TGTGCCAGCAGCCAGAACACGGGCACTGAAGCTTTCTTT. Translating gives CASSQNTGTEAFF. V is TRBV4-2 and J is TRBJ1-1; no definite D call. This CDR3 is 13 amino acids long. Germline V gene sequence: CDR1 LGHNA, CDR2 YNFKEQ. Between the trimmed V and J ends, which lost 3 bases and 4 bases, there was a span of 9 bases.

The chain has TRBV7-2 and TRBJ1-1; D unresolved. CDR1 and CDR2 (germline): SGHTA, FQGNSA. The CDR3 totals 15 residues. V lost 1 base and J 0 bases, leaving 9 bases between the germline ends. As DNA, the CDR3 is TGTGCCAGCAGCTTAGTTGCTTCCATGAACACTGAAGCTTTCTTT. Encoded protein: CASSLVASMNTEAFF.

This clonotype turned up a few times. The genes are TRBV7-9 and TRBJ2-6; D is unclear. The germline gives CDR1 SEHNR, CDR2 FQNEAQ (reference sequence). The CDR3 consists of 17 residues. V was clipped by 5 bases and J by 2 bases, with 16 bases between them. CDR3 nucleotides: TGTGCCAGCAGCCAAACCGTAGGACCGCCTGGGGCCAACGTCCTGACTTTC. Encoded protein: CASSQTVGPPGANVLTF.

J is TRBJ2-1 and V is TRBV20-1; 10 positions agree with TRBD2. J lost 7 bases, V lost 3 bases, and 6 bases had no gene match. Germline V gene sequence: CDR1 DFQATT, CDR2 SNEGSKA (reference sequence). The CDR3 extends over 14 amino acids. The CDR3 nucleotides are TGCAGTGCTAGGGGAGCGGGAGGGAGGAATGAGCAGTTCTTC. Translated, it gives CSARGAGGRNEQFF.

This clonotype was detected a few times. DNA of the CDR3: TGTGCCATCACCTCCCGAGTAGGGGGTCAAGAGACCCAGTACTTC. This codes for CAITSRVGGQETQYF. This rearrangement joins TRBV10-3 to TRBJ2-5; TRBD1 is a possible D gene (6 bases). Between the trimmed V and J ends, which lost 7 bases and 2 bases, there was a span of 17 bases. This CDR3 is built from 15 residues. Germline V CDR1 and CDR2: ENHRY, SYGVKD.

Only a few counts were recorded for this clonotype. J is TRBJ1-1 and V is TRBV7-2; D remains ambiguous. CDR1 and CDR2 (germline): SGHTA, FQGNSA. V lost 5 bases and J 3 bases, leaving 13 bases between the germline ends. CDR3 length: 14 amino acids. In DNA form, the CDR3 reads TGTGCCAGCAGCCCGACGGGGAGGGACACTGAAGCTTTCTTT. Its protein is CASSPTGRDTEAFF.

V is TRBV20-1 and J is TRBJ2-3; D not resolved. From germline, CDR1 is DFQATT and CDR2 SNEGSKA (reference sequence). The V and J ends lost 6 bases and 0 bases respectively, with 13 bases between them. This CDR3 has 14 amino acids. CDR3 in amino acids: CSALGPASTDTQYF. The CDR3 DNA is TGCAGTGCCTTAGGACCTGCTAGCACAGATACGCAGTATTTT.

This clonotype was detected ten times or more. The rearrangement uses TRBV20-1 and TRBJ1-5; D may be TRBD1 (5 bases). The V end lost 0 bases, the J end lost 11 bases, and 26 bases lay between the germline ends. Looked up from germline, CDR1 is DFQATT and CDR2 is SNEGSKA (reference sequence). This CDR3 spans 17 amino acids. CDR3 DNA: TGCAGTGCTAGAGATCTCGGGGGGGTAAGGGGAGGCCGGGCCCAGCATTTT. Residues: CSARDLGGVRGGRAQHF.

This clonotype was seen more than once but under ten times. The V call is TRBV7-6, the J call TRBJ2-1; possible D gene TRBD2, 5 bases. CDR1 and CDR2 (germline): SGHVS, FNYEAQ. This CDR3 is 17 amino acids long. V shed 0 bases and J shed 0 bases, with 12 bases lying between them. The CDR3 DNA reads as TGTGCCAGCAGCTTAGCGCAGAGCGGTACCTCCTACAATGAGCAGTTCTTC. Amino acids: CASSLAQSGTSYNEQFF.

The rearrangement uses TRBV7-9 and TRBJ2-5; no clear D gene. Germline V gene sequence: CDR1 SEHNR, CDR2 FQNEAQ (reference sequence). Trimming took 7 bases from V and 5 from J, leaving 14 bases between them. CDR3 length: 13 residues. The CDR3 spells CASIPRVGETQYF. DNA for the CDR3: TGTGCCAGCATCCCCCGGGTTGGCGAGACCCAGTACTTC.

The sample holds many counts of this clonotype. The rearrangement uses TRBV29-1 and TRBJ2-5, with 8 positions matching TRBD1. The length of the CDR3 is 14 residues. V lost 6 bases and J lost 1; bases outside the gene matches: 7. The germline gives CDR1 SQVTM, CDR2 ANQGSEA. CDR3 amino acids: CSVAIGTGQETQYF. Written as DNA, the CDR3 is TGCAGCGTGGCAATCGGGACAGGCCAAGAGACCCAGTACTTC.

This clonotype was seen a few times. Mismatch with germline at one junction end may stem from a read error. J is TRBJ2-5 and V is TRBV7-7; TRBD1 agrees at 9 bases. The V gene's germline CDR1 is SSHAT and CDR2 FNYEAQ (reference sequence). The CDR3 is 15 amino acids. The CDR3 loop reads CASSLGTGQQETQYF. The DNA of the CDR3 is TGTGCTAGCAGCTTAGGGACAGGGCAACAAGAGACCCAGTACTTC.

The genes are TRBV9 and TRBJ2-3; D may be TRBD1 or TRBD2 (5 bases each). The CDR3 loop spans 13 amino acids. V was shortened by 4 bases and J by 11 bases, with 17 bases between the two germline ends. CDR1 and CDR2 from the germline V gene are SGDLS and YYNGEE. The CDR3 loop is CASSPRTAQGQYF. DNA of the CDR3: TGTGCCAGCAGCCCTCGGACTGCTCAGGGGCAGTATTTT.

This clonotype was seen a few times. The chain uses TRBV30 and TRBJ2-7; D remains unclear. From germline, CDR1 is GTSNPN and CDR2 SVGIG (reference sequence). The V gene lost 3 bases and the J gene lost 6 bases, with 12 bases spanning the gap. The CDR3 loop spans 12 amino acids. Written as DNA, the CDR3 is TGTGCCTGGAGCACTTCAGTTCCCGAGCAGTACTTC. It specifies CAWSTSVPEQYF. Drawing the rest from reference TRBV30 and TRBJ2-7, the complete variable domain is SQTIHQWPATLVQPVGSPLSLECTVEGTSNPNLYWYRQAAGRGLQLLFYSVGIGQISSEVPQNLSASRPQDRQFILSSKKLLLSDSGFYLCAWSTSVPEQYFGPGTRLTVT.

The V and J genes are TRBV20-1 and TRBJ2-3; unclear D gene. This CDR3 spans 15 amino acids. Germline V gene lookup returns CDR1 DFQATT and CDR2 SNEGSKA (reference sequence). Trimming removed 3 bases at V and 2 bases at J, with 15 bases between. The CDR3 here is CSARVLSGYTDTQYF. CDR3 coding DNA: TGCAGTGCTAGGGTGCTGTCAGGATACACAGATACGCAGTATTTT.

Written as DNA, the CDR3 is TGTGCCAGTAGTATGATGGGTAGCGGGGAAGAGACCCAGTACTTC. It specifies CASSMMGSGEETQYF. The chain links TRBV19 to TRBJ2-5; 8 bases align to TRBD2. With 3 bases clipped from V and 3 bases from J, the junction kept 6 bases outside the gene matches. Germline-derived CDR1 and CDR2 are LNHDA and SQIVND (reference sequence). There are 15 residues in the CDR3.

In this sample, this clonotype turned up a few times. The V gene is TRBV3-1, the J gene TRBJ2-5, with 10 positions matching TRBD2. The CDR3 contains 16 residues. V lost 4 bases and J lost 5; bases outside the gene matches: 10. Germline CDR1 LGHDT, CDR2 YNNKEL (reference sequence). This CDR3 is CASSPTWSGRAETQYF. In DNA, the CDR3 is TGTGCCAGCAGCCCAACCTGGAGCGGGAGGGCGGAGACCCAGTACTTC.

This clonotype came up a few times. CDR3 loop: CATQTGTSGSGGYEQYF. The CDR3 region has the DNA TGTGCCACACAGACCGGGACTAGCGGGAGCGGGGGATACGAGCAGTACTTC. The chain is built from TRBV10-3 and TRBJ2-7, with 14 bases matching TRBD2. V shed 10 bases, J shed 4 bases, and the junction held 15 bases outside the gene matches. This CDR3 has 17 amino acids. CDR1 ENHRY and CDR2 SYGVKD come from the germline V gene.

The sample holds one count of this clonotype. The genes are TRBV14 and TRBJ2-3; the D gene is possibly TRBD2 (5 bases). Looked up from germline, CDR1 is SGHDN and CDR2 is FVKESK. The CDR3 totals 16 residues. Trimming removed 1 base from V and 0 bases from J, with 11 bases in between. CDR3 sequence reads: CASSQGPGTSTDTQYF. CDR3 bases: TGTGCCAGCAGCCAAGGTCCGGGAACTAGCACAGATACGCAGTATTTT.

The rearrangement uses TRBV7-9 and TRBJ2-4; maybe TRBD2 (6 bases). Germline CDR1 SEHNR, CDR2 FQNEAQ (reference sequence). Between the trimmed V and J ends, which lost 3 bases and 8 bases, there was a span of 14 bases. The length of the CDR3 is 14 residues. The CDR3 DNA reads TGTGCCAGCAGCTTGCGGGACTCCCGAGACATTCAGTACTTC. Translating it yields CASSLRDSRDIQYF.

This clonotype was counted many times. This chain uses TRBV25-1 with TRBJ2-5; a possible D gene is TRBD2 (5 bases). CDR3 length: 16 residues. The V end lost 2 bases, the J end lost 4 bases, and 17 bases lay between the germline ends. The germline gives CDR1 MGHDK, CDR2 SYGVNS. The CDR3 DNA sequence: TGTGCCAGCAGTGAACTTTGGGGAGCCTCTCCAGAGACCCAGTACTTC. Translating gives CASSELWGASPETQYF. The complete variable domain, with remaining parts taken from reference TRBV25-1 and TRBJ2-5, reads EADIYQTPRYLVIGTGKKITLECSQTMGHDKMYWYQQDPGMELHLIHYSYGVNSTEKGDLSSESTVSRIRTEHFPLTLESARPSHTSQYLCASSELWGASPETQYFGPGTRLLVL.

This sequence joins TRBV7-9 and TRBJ1-4, with a tentative D call TRBD1 (5 bases). Germline CDR1 and CDR2: SEHNR and FQNEAQ (reference sequence). V gave up 6 bases and J gave up 0 bases, with 11 bases separating them. The CDR3 has 15 amino acids. In nucleotides, the CDR3 is TGTGCCAGCAGTCGACAACAGGCAACTAATGAAAAACTGTTTTTT. Its translation: CASSRQQATNEKLFF.

In its sample, this clonotype was seen a few times. The chain has TRBV27 and TRBJ1-1, with D possibly matching TRBD1 (5 bases). The CDR3 consists of 13 residues. Trimming stripped 0 bases from V and 6 bases from J, with 8 bases between. In germline, CDR1 is MNHEY, CDR2 SMNVEV (reference sequence). The CDR3 protein is CASSLSGGAEAFF. The CDR3 coding sequence is TGTGCCAGCAGTTTATCGGGGGGAGCTGAAGCTTTCTTT.